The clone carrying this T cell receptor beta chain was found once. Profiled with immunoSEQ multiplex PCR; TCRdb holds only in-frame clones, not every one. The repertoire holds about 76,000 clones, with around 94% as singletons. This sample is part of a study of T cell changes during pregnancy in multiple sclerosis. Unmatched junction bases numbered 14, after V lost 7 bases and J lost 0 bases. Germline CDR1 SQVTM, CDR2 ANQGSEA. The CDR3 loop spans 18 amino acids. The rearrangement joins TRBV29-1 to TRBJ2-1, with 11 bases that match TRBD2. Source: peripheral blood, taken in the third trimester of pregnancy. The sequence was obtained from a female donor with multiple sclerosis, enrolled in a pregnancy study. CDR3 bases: TGCAGCGCCCCCAGGGTAGCGGGGGGGCTTAACTCCTACAATGAGCAGTTCTTC. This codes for CSAPRVAGGLNSYNEQFF.